This entry lists 20 T cell receptor beta chains sequenced from one sample in a study of control samples from healthy donors and cancer patients. The method was immunoSEQ multiplex PCR; TCRdb's version includes in-frame clones alone and lacks a portion of them. The sample has about 170,000 clones, 93% seen once; the top ten hold roughly 4.3%. The sequenced sample was blood. These TCRs come from a woman between 55 and 75 years old in good health.

This rearrangement joins TRBV5-1 to TRBJ2-2; 8 nucleotides line up with TRBD1. CDR3 length equals 14 residues. Germline-derived CDR1 and CDR2 are SGHRS and YFSETQ. V gave up 4 bases and J gave up 3 bases; unmatched junction bases: 2. CDR3 bases: TGCGCCAGCAGCCAGGGACAGGACACCGGGGAGCTGTTTTTT. It is translated as CASSQGQDTGELFF.

The genes are TRBV6-1 and TRBJ1-1, with unresolved D. Germline values: CDR1 MNHNS, CDR2 SASEGT. The CDR3 totals 15 residues. Deletions cut 1 base from V and 6 bases from J, with 15 bases between. CDR3 region: CASSEDARWGAEAFF. In nucleotides, the CDR3 is TGTGCCAGCAGTGAAGATGCGAGGTGGGGAGCTGAAGCTTTCTTT.

V is TRBV11-3 and J is TRBJ1-6; 7 nucleotides line up with TRBD1. V was pared by 5 bases and J by 8 bases, with 9 bases of the junction left unmatched. The CDR3 consists of 15 residues. Germline-derived CDR1 and CDR2 are SGHNT and YENEEA. In DNA, the CDR3 is TGTGCCAGCAGCGAGGGACAGCCCGGGGATTCACCCCTCCACTTT. Encoded protein: CASSEGQPGDSPLHF.

V gene TRBV5-4 combines with J gene TRBJ2-3; the D gene is possibly TRBD2 (5 bases). The CDR3 totals 13 residues. Germline CDR1 is SGHNT and CDR2 is YYREEE (reference sequence). Trimming shortened V by 2 bases and J by 4 bases, and 8 bases separated the two germline ends. CDR3 in amino acids: CASSFAGADTQYF. CDR3 coding DNA: TGTGCCAGCAGCTTTGCCGGGGCAGATACGCAGTATTTT.

The genes are TRBV10-3 and TRBJ2-2; 9 positions agree with TRBD2. The CDR3 loop spans 15 amino acids. Germline CDR1 and CDR2: ENHRY and SYGVKD. V trimming: 10 bases; J trimming: 4 bases; junction bases outside the gene matches: 10. The CDR3 loop reads CATGGLAGSTGELFF. The CDR3 coding sequence is TGTGCCACCGGCGGGCTAGCGGGGAGCACCGGGGAGCTGTTTTTT.

The chain has TRBV7-9 and TRBJ2-1; no clear D gene. The CDR3 is 12 amino acids. V was clipped by 0 bases and J by 12 bases, with 9 bases between them. From germline, CDR1 is SEHNR and CDR2 FQNEAQ (reference sequence). The CDR3 here is CASSLADSRQFF. DNA of the CDR3: TGTGCCAGCAGCTTAGCCGATTCGCGGCAGTTCTTC.

The chain recombines TRBV5-1 with TRBJ1-6; D may be TRBD1 (6 bases). Germline values: CDR1 SGHRS, CDR2 YFSETQ. This CDR3 has 16 amino acids. V lost 4 bases, J lost 7 bases, and 18 bases lay in between. The CDR3 DNA reads TGCGCCAGCAGCCTAGTCGGGGGGCTAAAGAATTCACCCCTCCACTTT. Its translation: CASSLVGGLKNSPLHF.

This chain links TRBV3-1 (or the pseudogene TRBV3-2) with TRBJ2-2, with no clear D. This CDR3 region has 14 residues. V lost 4 bases and J lost 3, with 9 bases in between. Germline CDR1 LGHDT, CDR2 YNNKEL (reference sequence). The CDR3, as DNA: TGTGCCAGCAGCCTTCCGACGCACACCGGGGAGCTGTTTTTT. Encoded protein: CASSLPTHTGELFF.

The chain has TRBV5-6 and TRBJ2-7; D perhaps matches TRBD1 (6 bases). The germline V gene has CDR1 SGHDT and CDR2 YYEEEE. Trimming pared 2 bases from V and 4 bases from J, leaving 13 bases between. This CDR3 has 14 residues. DNA of the CDR3: TGTGCCAGCAGCTTAAGAGGACAGAGGTACGAGCAGTACTTC. This gives the protein CASSLRGQRYEQYF.

J is TRBJ2-7 and V is TRBV2; D ambiguous. Per the germline V gene, CDR1 is SNHLY and CDR2 is FYNNEI. V lost 4 bases to trimming and J lost 3 bases, with 4 bases between them. The CDR3 covers 11 residues. The CDR3 loop reads CASSAFYEQYF. The CDR3 DNA is TGTGCCAGCAGTGCCTTCTACGAGCAGTACTTC.

The rearrangement joins TRBV7-9 to TRBJ2-5; 7 bases align to TRBD2. The CDR3 runs to 13 residues. The V gene's germline CDR1 is SEHNR and CDR2 FQNEAQ (reference sequence). V lost 7 bases to trimming and J lost 4 bases; unmatched junction nucleotides: 6. In nucleotides, the CDR3 is TGTGCCAGCAAGGATTCTAGCGGAGAGACCCAGTACTTC. Translated, it gives CASKDSSGETQYF.

This rearrangement joins TRBV27 to TRBJ2-1, with TRBD2 as a possible D gene (5 bases). The CDR3 sequence is 15 residues long. Germline CDR1 is MNHEY and CDR2 is SMNVEV (reference sequence). Trimming pared 5 bases from V and 8 bases from J, leaving 19 bases between. CDR3 sequence reads: CASSPPPGSRDEQFF. The CDR3 region has the DNA TGTGCCAGCAGTCCACCGCCCGGATCGAGGGATGAGCAGTTCTTC.

This clone was observed once. The chain has TRBV28 and TRBJ2-3, with 10 bases identical to TRBD2. CDR1 MDHEN and CDR2 SYDVKM come from the germline V gene. The CDR3 covers 17 residues. V dropped 3 bases and J dropped 0; count of bases not matched to a gene: 6. The CDR3 here is CASSLPSGGPSTDTQYF. The CDR3 nucleotides are TGTGCCAGCAGTTTGCCTAGCGGGGGCCCTAGCACAGATACGCAGTATTTT.

This chain connects TRBV19 to TRBJ1-5, with D possibly matching TRBD1 (6 bases). CDR1 and CDR2 from the germline V gene are LNHDA and SQIVND (reference sequence). V gave up 6 bases and J gave up 4 bases, with 16 bases separating them. This CDR3 region has 15 residues. The CDR3 sequence is CASRDVGGLNQPQHF. The CDR3 DNA reads TGTGCCAGTAGGGACGTCGGGGGCTTAAATCAGCCCCAGCATTTT. Supplemented by reference TRBV19 and TRBJ1-5, the full variable domain reads DGGITQSPKYLFRKEGQNVTLSCEQNLNHDAMYWYRQDPGQGLRLIYYSQIVNDFQKGDIAEGYSVSREKKESFPLTVTSAQKNPTAFYLCASRDVGGLNQPQHFGDGTRLSIL.

This chain joins TRBV5-6 and TRBJ2-5; 16 bases agree with TRBD2. This CDR3 comprises 15 residues. The trim removed 7 bases at V and 3 bases at J, leaving 3 bases unmatched. Per germline, CDR1 SGHDT and CDR2 YYEEEE. The CDR3 reads CASLGLAGGEETQYF. The CDR3, as DNA: TGTGCCAGCCTGGGACTAGCGGGGGGGGAAGAGACCCAGTACTTC. The variable domain in full, completed from reference TRBV5-6 and TRBJ2-5, reads DAGVTQSPTHLIKTRGQQVTLRCSPKSGHDTVSWYQQALGQGPQFIFQYYEEEERQRGNFPDRFSGHQFPNYSSELNVNALLLGDSALYLCASLGLAGGEETQYFGPGTRLLVL.

V gene TRBV2 combines with J gene TRBJ1-5; D not certain. This CDR3 is 14 amino acids long. Trimming shortened V by 7 bases and J by 0 bases, and 10 bases separated the two germline ends. Germline V gene sequence: CDR1 SNHLY, CDR2 FYNNEI. This CDR3 is CASTQGSSNQPQHF. CDR3 DNA: TGTGCCAGCACCCAAGGCAGTAGCAATCAGCCCCAGCATTTT.

The CDR3, as DNA: TGTGCCAGCAGCCAAGATTATGGGGACGAGACCTATGGCTACACCTTC. Encoded protein: CASSQDYGDETYGYTF. This rearrangement joins TRBV14 to TRBJ1-2; D possibly corresponds to TRBD1 (5 bases). The CDR3 loop spans 16 amino acids. Trimming pared 0 bases from V and 4 bases from J, leaving 15 bases between. Germline-derived CDR1 and CDR2 are SGHDN and FVKESK.

V is TRBV25-1 and J is TRBJ2-1; 12 nucleotides line up with TRBD2. The germline V gene encodes CDR1 MGHDK and CDR2 SYGVNS. CDR3 size: 15 residues. V shed 10 bases and J 5 bases; nucleotides not matched to a gene: 9. CDR3 sequence: CATTASGGAHNEQFF. Written as DNA, the CDR3 is TGTGCCACAACCGCTAGCGGGGGGGCTCACAATGAGCAGTTCTTC.

This clone was observed at least ten times. The rearrangement joins TRBV6-5 to TRBJ2-7; TRBD1 agrees at 7 bases. With 3 bases clipped from V and 2 bases from J, the junction kept 7 bases outside the gene matches. Germline lookup yields CDR1 MNHEY and CDR2 SVGAGI. The CDR3 spans 15 residues. The CDR3, as DNA: TGTGCCAGCAGTTATCAGACAGGGCCAACCTACGAGCAGTACTTC. It codes for CASSYQTGPTYEQYF.

The chain employs TRBV19 and TRBJ1-5; D gene unclear. The CDR3 spans 14 residues. The germline V gene has CDR1 LNHDA and CDR2 SQIVND (reference sequence). The ends were cut back, 1 base at V and 6 bases at J, with 10 bases in the middle. CDR3 in DNA: TGTGCCAGTAGTATAGGGGGAAAGGGTCAGCCCCAGCATTTT. Its translation is CASSIGGKGQPQHF. The whole variable domain, remainder taken from reference TRBV19 and TRBJ1-5, is DGGITQSPKYLFRKEGQNVTLSCEQNLNHDAMYWYRQDPGQGLRLIYYSQIVNDFQKGDIAEGYSVSREKKESFPLTVTSAQKNPTAFYLCASSIGGKGQPQHFGDGTRLSIL.